The 2 T cell receptor beta chains below were found in one sample sequenced in a study of T cells after yellow fever vaccination. MiXCR was run by TCRdb on the 5' RACE reads, yielding one entry per CDR3 protein. This table holds roughly 45,000 distinct CDR3 sequences, 5% to 8% found once. Source: PBMCs, either bulk or a sorted T-cell subset (CD4+, CD8+, memory, or dextramer-sorted; not recorded which), taken 45 days after the yellow fever booster vaccination. Receptors originate from a man younger than 40 who received the YFV17D yellow fever vaccine.

This clonotype was detected ten times or more. The rearrangement uses TRBV4-3 and TRBJ1-2, with D unresolved. V dropped 6 bases and J dropped 4 bases, with 15 bases sitting between them. The germline gives CDR1 LGHNA, CDR2 YSLEER. This CDR3 is 14 amino acids long. CDR3 in amino acids: CASSPKRAVYGYTF. Written as DNA, the CDR3 is TGCGCCAGCAGTCCAAAAAGGGCAGTCTATGGCTACACCTTC.

At least ten counts were recorded for this clonotype. At one end, the junction sequence differs from germline, possibly due to a read error. As DNA, the CDR3 is TGCAGTGCCAGAGGACAGGTTAACTATGGCTACACCTTC. Its translation is CSARGQVNYGYTF. This sequence joins TRBV20-1 and TRBJ1-2; 7 bases fit TRBD1. This CDR3 is built from 13 residues. Germline V gene lookup returns CDR1 DFQATT and CDR2 SNEGSKA (reference sequence).